The 20 T cell receptor beta chains below come from one sample, sequenced in a study of vaccination effects on CD4 cells after COVID-19. Some clones are missing from TCRdb's copy, which holds only in-frame ones; the method was immunoSEQ multiplex PCR. The sample lists tens of thousands of clones; 73% were seen once. Sequencing followed a ViraFEST assay step that expanded antigen-specific CD4+ T cells with viral peptide pools. Isolation of CD4+ T cells took place after approximately 10 days of culture. None of the vaccinated had previously contracted SARS-CoV-2, and their nucleocapsid antibodies tested negative. Their target antigens are unknown. This material consisted of CD4+ T cells from PBMCs cultured with SARS-CoV-2 spike peptides, taken before COVID-19 vaccination. The receptors were gathered from a human donor who received a COVID-19 vaccine.

DNA of the CDR3: TGTGCCAGCAGCCGCGGTGATCAGCCCCAGCATTTT. This codes for CASSRGDQPQHF. The chain combines TRBV14 with TRBJ1-5; D unclear. Deletions cut 4 bases from V and 5 bases from J, with 6 bases between. The CDR3 consists of 12 residues. Germline V gives CDR1 SGHDN, CDR2 FVKESK.

This clone was observed a single time. The V call is TRBV7-2, the J call TRBJ1-3, with 7 bases aligning to TRBD1. The V gene end was trimmed by 6 bases and the J gene end by 0 bases; junction bases not matched to a gene: 5. Germline CDR1 SGHTA, CDR2 FQGNSA. The CDR3 totals 15 residues. The CDR3 coding sequence is TGTGCCAGCAGTACAGGGGTCGTCTCTGGAAACACCATATATTTT. This encodes CASSTGVVSGNTIYF.

This chain joins TRBV30 and TRBJ1-5; possibly TRBD1 for D (5 bases). The CDR3 spans 13 residues. Germline V gene data show CDR1 as GTSNPN and CDR2 as SVGIG (reference sequence). Trimming left V 5 bases short and J 7 bases short, with 15 bases between. The CDR3, as DNA: TGTGCCTGGGGCGGGACTCAGGGACAGCCCCAGCATTTT. Translation: CAWGGTQGQPQHF.

This clone has a handful of counts. The V gene is TRBV5-1, the J gene TRBJ1-4; D ambiguous. Trimming stripped 2 bases from V and 8 bases from J, with 13 bases between. Germline V gene data show CDR1 as SGHRS and CDR2 as YFSETQ. This CDR3 is built from 14 residues. The CDR3 here is CASSFNTVGEKLFF. In DNA, the CDR3 is TGCGCCAGCAGCTTCAATACAGTAGGAGAAAAACTGTTTTTT.

The rearrangement joins TRBV5-1 to TRBJ2-5, with D possibly matching TRBD2 (5 bases). Between the trimmed V and J ends, which lost 5 bases and 4 bases, there was a span of 15 bases. The CDR3 spans 14 residues. Germline CDR1 is SGHRS and CDR2 is YFSETQ. The CDR3 reads CASRTDLALETQYF. CDR3 sequence (DNA): TGCGCCAGCAGGACGGACCTAGCCCTAGAGACCCAGTACTTC.

This chain uses TRBV4-2 with TRBJ2-7, with D uncertain. CDR1 LGHNA and CDR2 YNFKEQ come from the germline V gene. This CDR3 is 16 amino acids long. V was cut by 0 bases and J by 0 bases, with 12 bases left in between. The CDR3 spells CASSQDRQSHSYEQYF. Written as DNA, the CDR3 is TGTGCCAGCAGCCAAGATCGCCAGAGTCACTCCTACGAGCAGTACTTC.

There are a few counts of this clone. The gene calls are TRBV4-2 and TRBJ2-3; D perhaps matches TRBD1 (6 bases). This CDR3 spans 16 amino acids. The germline V and J ends were trimmed by 0 bases and 4 bases, with 14 bases remaining between them. Per germline, CDR1 LGHNA and CDR2 YNFKEQ. Written as DNA, the CDR3 is TGTGCCAGCAGCCAAGATCAGGGCAGGGGAGCAGATACGCAGTATTTT. Protein product: CASSQDQGRGADTQYF.

This chain uses TRBV7-2 with TRBJ2-1, with D possibly matching TRBD1 (6 bases). Germline CDR1 reads SGHTA; CDR2 reads FQGNSA. Trimming pared 5 bases from V and 4 bases from J, leaving 18 bases between. The CDR3 consists of 16 residues. Here the CDR3 reads CASSRQMGARYNEQFF. Here the CDR3 DNA reads TGTGCCAGCAGCCGCCAGATGGGGGCTAGGTACAATGAGCAGTTCTTC.

CDR3 coding DNA: TGCAGCGTTGGGGTGACAGGGGGGCTGGGAAATTCACCCCTCCACTTT. This sequence encodes CSVGVTGGLGNSPLHF. The V gene is TRBV29-1, the J gene TRBJ1-6; 9 bases align to TRBD1. CDR3 length: 16 amino acids. The germline gives CDR1 SQVTM, CDR2 ANQGSEA. J lost 7 bases, V lost 4 bases, and 11 bases had no gene match. Variable domain in full (rest from reference TRBV29-1 and TRBJ1-6): SAVISQKPSRDICQRGTSLTIQCQVDSQVTMMFWYRQQPGQSLTLIATANQGSEATYESGFVIDKFPISRPNLTFSTLTVSNMSPEDSSIYLCSVGVTGGLGNSPLHFGNGTRLTVT.

The chain employs TRBV15 and TRBJ1-4; maybe TRBD1 (6 bases). Deletions cut 6 bases from V and 4 bases from J, with 15 bases between. CDR1 is LNHNV and CDR2 is YYDKDF in the germline V gene (reference sequence). The CDR3 runs to 15 residues. DNA of the CDR3: TGTGCCACCAGGGAGGGGGGGGCCGGTAATGAAAAACTGTTTTTT. Translated, it gives CATREGGAGNEKLFF. Using reference TRBV15 and TRBJ1-4 for the parts outside the CDR3, the full variable domain is DAMVIQNPRYQVTQFGKPVTLSCSQTLNHNVMYWYQQKSSQAPKLLFHYYDKDFNNEADTPDNFQSRRPNTSFCFLDIRSPGLGDTAMYLCATREGGAGNEKLFFGSGTQLSVL.

On this clone itself: The junction does not match germline at one end; this may be a read error. The chain has TRBV7-9 and TRBJ1-4, with D unresolved. The length of the CDR3 is 12 residues. Germline CDR1 reads SEHNR; CDR2 reads FQNEAQ (reference sequence). The CDR3 region is CASHGLQEKPLF. In DNA form, the CDR3 reads TGTGCCAGCCACGGGCTCCAGGAAAAACCCCTTTTT.

This chain joins TRBV30 and TRBJ1-4; the D gene is possibly TRBD1 (6 bases). This CDR3 contains 12 residues. V dropped 6 bases and J dropped 5 bases, with 10 bases sitting between them. Germline loops: CDR1 GTSNPN, CDR2 SVGIG (reference sequence). The CDR3 nucleotides read TGTGCCTGCTGGACAGTAAATGAAAAACTGTTTTTT. Translated, it gives CACWTVNEKLFF.

The chain carries TRBV7-8 and TRBJ2-7; possible D gene TRBD1, 5 bases. V dropped 5 bases and J dropped 0 bases, with 20 bases sitting between them. CDR1 is SGHVS and CDR2 is FQNEAQ in the germline V gene. The length of the CDR3 is 17 residues. Here the CDR3 reads CASSPTGGRTFSYEQYF. The CDR3 DNA reads TGTGCCAGCAGCCCCACAGGCGGCAGAACCTTCTCCTACGAGCAGTACTTC. The full variable domain, its missing parts supplied by reference TRBV7-8 and TRBJ2-7, is GAGVSQSPRYKVAKRGQDVALRCDPISGHVSLFWYQQALGQGPEFLTYFQNEAQLDKSGLPSDRFFAERPEGSVSTLKIQRTQQEDSAVYLCASSPTGGRTFSYEQYFGPGTRLTVT.

This rearrangement joins TRBV3-1 (or the pseudogene TRBV3-2) to TRBJ2-6; D might be TRBD1 (6 bases). The CDR3 sequence is 17 residues long. Germline V lookup: CDR1 LGHDT, CDR2 YNNKEL (reference sequence). V gave up 0 bases and J gave up 2 bases, with 11 bases separating them. CDR3 loop: CASSQEQGPPGANVLTF. CDR3 sequence (DNA): TGTGCCAGCAGCCAAGAACAGGGACCGCCTGGGGCCAACGTCCTGACTTTC.

There are a few counts of this clone. The chain is built from TRBV29-1 and TRBJ1-5; TRBD1 matches 9 bases. Germline lookup yields CDR1 SQVTM and CDR2 ANQGSEA. This CDR3 spans 13 amino acids. V trimming: 7 bases; J trimming: 7 bases; junction bases outside the gene matches: 8. As DNA, the CDR3 is TGCAGCGCTGCCGGGACAGGGCGACAGCCCCAGCATTTT. Residues: CSAAGTGRQPQHF.

This clone was seen a handful of times. The chain uses TRBV5-1 and TRBJ1-5; TRBD1 agrees at 10 bases. Unmatched junction bases numbered 6, after V lost 6 bases and J lost 6 bases. The germline gives CDR1 SGHRS, CDR2 YFSETQ. CDR3 size: 14 residues. CDR3 DNA sequence: TGCGCCAGCAAGGTCGGGACAGGGGCTCAGCCCCAGCATTTT. This gives the protein CASKVGTGAQPQHF.

This clone was observed a handful of times. The gene calls are TRBV5-1 and TRBJ1-6, with a weak D call TRBD1 (5 bases). Germline V gives CDR1 SGHRS, CDR2 YFSETQ. The CDR3 is made up of 17 amino acids. V was clipped by 4 bases and J by 11 bases, with 25 bases between them. The CDR3 loop is CASSLRPGRVSETPLHF. The CDR3 DNA reads as TGCGCCAGCAGCCTACGACCGGGACGAGTCTCCGAGACACCCCTCCACTTT.

This rearrangement joins TRBV18 to TRBJ2-5; 7 nucleotides align to TRBD1. In germline, CDR1 is KGHSH, CDR2 LQKENI. The junction had 10 bases not matched to a gene; V was cut back by 2 bases and J by 1 base. This CDR3 has 17 amino acids. This CDR3 is CASSPARTGVIQETQYF. CDR3 in DNA: TGTGCCAGCTCACCAGCAAGGACAGGTGTCATCCAAGAGACCCAGTACTTC.

CDR3 residues: CASRHYFEGETEAFF. CDR3 sequence (DNA): TGTGCCAGTAGGCATTACTTCGAGGGGGAGACTGAAGCTTTCTTT. The chain recombines TRBV19 with TRBJ1-1; the D gene is possibly TRBD1 (6 bases). V dropped 6 bases and J dropped 5 bases, with 19 bases sitting between them. The CDR3 has 15 amino acids. CDR1 is LNHDA, CDR2 SQIVND, per germline (reference sequence).

This clone was detected a few times. V gene TRBV5-1 combines with J gene TRBJ2-1; unclear D gene. CDR1 and CDR2 from the germline V gene are SGHRS and YFSETQ. The CDR3 is 13 residues long. Trimming pared 0 bases from V and 7 bases from J, leaving 8 bases between. CDR3 in DNA: TGCGCCAGCAGCTTGGAGGGATGGAATGAGCAGTTCTTC. It specifies CASSLEGWNEQFF.